This T cell receptor (beta chain) was identified during a study of CD8 T cells in Susac syndrome. TCR beta sequencing covered blood CD8+ and CD4+ T cells. TEMRA cells were FACS-enriched, while CD8+ and CD4+ T cells were negatively isolated. This clonotype appeared a few times. Random hexamers primed reverse transcription of about 0.5 to 1 ug RNA. It was immunoSEQ multiplex PCR that amplified TCR beta CDR3 across 54 Vbeta and 13 Jbeta. TCRdb processed the immunoSEQ multiplex PCR reads anew with MiXCR; each CDR3 protein has one entry. The sample holds about 290,000 distinct CDR3 sequences, 65% to 90% seen once. CDR3 length equals 12 residues. Germline CDR1 and CDR2: SGHDT and YYEEEE. V lost 2 bases, J lost 3 bases, and 5 bases lay in between.

Sequenced sample: CD8+ T cells from PBMCs. The origin of this receptor is a human donor with multiple sclerosis. This rearrangement joins TRBV5-6 to TRBJ1-2; D remains unclear. CDR3 loop: CASSFMDYGYTF. The CDR3 nucleotides read TGTGCCAGCAGCTTCATGGACTATGGCTACACCTTC.